This TCR beta chain was profiled in a study of T cell changes during pregnancy in multiple sclerosis. Assay: immunoSEQ multiplex PCR; the TCRdb copy retains only in-frame clones and omits some. The repertoire holds some 60,000 clones, around 89% seen once, with over 1.5% in the top ten. Germline values: CDR1 LNHNV, CDR2 YYDKDF (reference sequence). The CDR3 is 16 amino acids. Trimming took off 5 bases at V and 2 bases at J, with 17 bases between the two ends. The specimen was peripheral blood, collected after pregnancy. The TCR was taken from a female donor with multiple sclerosis, enrolled in a pregnancy study. The chain uses TRBV15 and TRBJ2-3; possibly TRBD1 for D (8 bases). The CDR3 region has the DNA TGTGCCACCAGCCCCGCGGGGGACAGGTACACAGATACGCAGTATTTT. Its translation: CATSPAGDRYTDTQYF.